The source of this T cell receptor beta chain is a study of cytomegalovirus exposure and HLA in healthy donors. General observations from the study: In an earlier analysis, most TCR beta V segments were productive about 90% or about 30% of the time. In most subjects, TCR beta sequences reportedly gave accurate predictions of HLA-A and HLA-B alleles.

Germline CDR1 is KGHSH and CDR2 is LQKENI. The CDR3 contains 15 residues. V gave up 0 bases and J gave up 2 bases, with 10 bases separating them. It was with 60 Vbeta and 13 Jbeta primers that the PCR ran. Generated by immunoSEQ multiplex PCR, the TCRdb table keeps only in-frame clones and is missing some. Here the sample spans about 130,000 clones, roughly three quarters being singletons. A note on this clone: Its target is not known.

The rearrangement uses TRBV18 and TRBJ1-2; D is possibly TRBD1 (5 bases). Sequenced input: PBMCs. The sequence came from a man aged 40-55 years in good health and CMV-seronegative. The CDR3 spells CASSPPGQGNYGYTF. The CDR3 DNA follows: TGTGCCAGCTCACCACCGGGGCAGGGAAACTATGGCTACACCTTC.